The rows below give T cell receptor beta chains drawn from one sample of a study of beta chain features in type 1 diabetes. The assay was immunoSEQ multiplex PCR, and TCRdb's table has in-frame clones only and misses some. Among 600,000 to 650,000 clones listed, less than 20% were seen once. Input material: naive CD4+ T cells from blood. These receptors came from a man in his late teens or twenties in good health. The CDR3 runs from the conserved cysteine through the conserved F or W. Each record gives: V gene, J gene, CDR3 protein.

TRBV4-2	TRBJ1-2	CASSQDLWTGNYGYTF
TRBV14	TRBJ2-2	CASSQRQGGGYTGELFF
TRBV9	TRBJ2-1	CASKGAPSHNEQFF
TRBV5-6	TRBJ1-1	CASSARYRQGSDTEAFF
TRBV7-9	TRBJ1-1	CASSQEVNTEAFF
TRBV19	TRBJ2-1	CASSTRSLGGNEQFF
TRBV4-3	-	CASSPVQGTYEQYF
TRBV20-1	TRBJ1-2	CSANQGGYTF
TRBV9	TRBJ2-1	CASSLAGRGDNEQFF
TRBV2	TRBJ2-1	CATRSSGLSYNEQFF
TRBV18	TRBJ2-3	CASSPPWLSDTQYF
TRBV25-1	TRBJ1-1	CASSELVGKAFF
TRBV7-3	TRBJ2-2	CASSLTWLGSPRDTGELFF
TRBV5-6	TRBJ1-1	CASSLELSAFPNTEAFF
TRBV19	TRBJ2-5	CASSLGQGRARGTQYF
TRBV6-1	TRBJ2-7	CASSEHEDEQYF
TRBV7-9	TRBJ2-7	CASRGTGGKYEQYF
TRBV4-1	TRBJ2-7	CASSQARGTHYEQYF
TRBV6-5	TRBJ2-3	CASSYKDTQYF
TRBV2	TRBJ1-1	CASNTGRNTEAFF
TRBV30	TRBJ1-1	CAWDRGETEAFF
TRBV27	TRBJ1-5	CASSKLNSNQPQHF
TRBV2	TRBJ1-2	CASSPTDRGRGYTF
TRBV7-9	TRBJ2-5	CASSLRQAETQYF
TRBV9	TRBJ2-3	CASSVAAGGRTDTQYF
TRBV30	TRBJ2-2	CAWSPGTSGRACGELFF
TRBV11-1	TRBJ2-1	CASSLGGAGPYNEQFF
TRBV7-9	TRBJ2-7	CASSLYEQYF
TRBV5-4	TRBJ2-2	CASSPSMGPATGELFF
TRBV6-5	TRBJ2-7	CASSYSLDYEQYF
TRBV10-1	TRBJ1-5	CASSNRGCQPQHF
TRBV18	TRBJ1-1	CASSPPKGGNTEAFF
TRBV27	TRBJ2-7	CASSLYRDRGGEQYF
TRBV27	TRBJ1-5	CASSWRRAQPQHF
TRBV28	TRBJ2-3	CASSPWGGTDTQYF
TRBV7-2	TRBJ1-5	CASSLTRRDQPQHF
TRBV11-2	TRBJ2-3	CASTLGLAVTDTQYF
TRBV6-5	TRBJ1-1	CASSTDRGKTEAFF
TRBV29-1	TRBJ2-1	CSVRTGLHAKEQFF
TRBV6-6	TRBJ1-3	CASSPTLGAGNTIYF
TRBV29-1	TRBJ1-5	CSVVNSGVNQPQHF